What follows are 27 T cell receptor beta chains derived from one specimen sequenced in a study of CD8 T cells in Susac syndrome (dated by TCRdb to between 2018 and 2020). Library construction relied on the immunoSEQ multiplex PCR assay. RNA was extracted using the RNeasy kit, and roughly 0.5 to 1 microgram was reverse transcribed with random hexamers. The raw public reads went through TCRdb reprocessing: fastp at Q25, MiXCR clone calling, in-frame beta chains kept. Entries are consolidated by CDR3 protein sequence, retaining the most common genes and DNA. For this sample the table gives some 100,000 distinct CDR3 sequences, of which nearly 97% were detected only once. Approximately 0.3% of the sample belongs to the ten largest clones. What was sequenced was CD8+ T cells from PBMCs. Every receptor here comes from a human donor with Susac syndrome.

The rearrangement uses TRBV7-6 and TRBJ1-4; weak D call: TRBD1 (5 bases). The CDR3 contains 18 residues. Germline V gene lookup returns CDR1 SGHVS and CDR2 FNYEAQ. Trimming stripped 5 bases from V and 5 bases from J, with 24 bases between. CDR3 bases: TGTGCCAGCAGCCCTCGACAGCCTGGCCTAGCCCAAAATGAAAAACTGTTTTTT. Its translation: CASSPRQPGLAQNEKLFF.

In this sample, this clonotype turned up once. This rearrangement joins TRBV11-2 to TRBJ2-3; the match to TRBD2 covers 10 bases. This CDR3 has 19 residues. V shed 1 base, J shed 2 bases, and the junction held 12 bases outside the gene matches. Germline CDR1 SGHAT, CDR2 FQNNGV. The CDR3 DNA follows: TGTGCCAGCAGCTTAGGAACTAGCGGGGCCAACGAGAACACAGATACGCAGTATTTT. This encodes CASSLGTSGANENTDTQYF.

This chain joins TRBV7-8 and TRBJ1-2; TRBD1 matches at 9 bases. The CDR3 consists of 15 residues. With V trimmed by 0 bases and J by 10 bases, 9 bases remained unmatched. The germline CDR1 and CDR2 sequences are SGHVS and FQNEAQ. The CDR3 coding sequence is TGTGCCAGCAGCTTAGCCCCCGGGACAGGGAATGTCTACACCTTC. This gives the protein CASSLAPGTGNVYTF.

The CDR3: CASSRSGGDTQYF. Written as DNA, the CDR3 is TGTGCCAGCAGCCGTAGCGGGGGGGATACGCAGTATTTT. The J gene is TRBJ2-3, the V gene TRBV7-3, with 10 bases matching TRBD2. Trimming cost V 5 bases and J 6 bases; bases outside gene matches: 2. Germline V gene sequence: CDR1 SGHTA, CDR2 FQGTGA. The CDR3 totals 13 residues.

The chain recombines TRBV4-1 with TRBJ2-3, with D unclear. CDR1 and CDR2 (germline): MGHRA, YSYEKL. V lost 0 bases to trimming and J lost 11 bases, with 18 bases between them. CDR3 length: 15 residues. The CDR3 DNA reads TGCGCCAGCAGCCAAGATCTAACGTCCCTCTTCGGGCAGTATTTT. It encodes CASSQDLTSLFGQYF.

The V and J genes are TRBV23-1 and TRBJ2-3; maybe TRBD2 (5 bases). TRBV23-1 is treated as an ORF (open reading frame) with a function not yet certain. V gave up 3 bases and J gave up 2 bases, with 12 bases separating them. CDR3 length: 15 amino acids. DNA of the CDR3: TGCGCCAGCAGTCATGGACTGACGAACACAGATACGCAGTATTTT. This encodes CASSHGLTNTDTQYF.

CDR3 DNA sequence: TGTGCCAGCAGCTCGACGGTGGGCGTTGGGTCGTCCGATACGCAGTATTTT. Encoded protein: CASSSTVGVGSSDTQYF. The J gene is TRBJ2-3, the V gene TRBV5-4; no clear D. The CDR3 length is 17 residues. V shed 3 bases and J shed 6 bases, with 23 bases lying between them. Germline-derived CDR1 and CDR2 are SGHNT and YYREEE (reference sequence).

V is TRBV13 and J is TRBJ1-5; 10 bases align to TRBD1. Germline CDR1 and CDR2: PRHDT and FYEKMQ (reference sequence). The ends lost 5 bases at V and 6 bases at J; junction bases unmatched: 4. There are 14 residues in the CDR3. The CDR3 sequence is CASSLGTGVQPQHF. In DNA form, the CDR3 reads TGTGCCAGCAGCCTCGGGACAGGGGTTCAGCCCCAGCATTTT. Full variable domain (rest looked up from reference TRBV13 and TRBJ1-5): AAGVIQSPRHLIKEKRETATLKCYPIPRHDTVYWYQQGPGQDPQFLISFYEKMQSDKGSIPDRFSAQQFSDYHSELNMSSLELGDSALYFCASSLGTGVQPQHFGDGTRLSIL.

V is TRBV12-3 or TRBV12-4 and J is TRBJ2-7, with D perhaps matching TRBD1 (5 bases). This CDR3 is built from 12 residues. Trimming shortened V by 5 bases and J by 3 bases, and 8 bases separated the two germline ends. CDR3 nucleotides: TGTGCCAGCAGTATGGACATCTACGAGCAGTACTTC. Residues: CASSMDIYEQYF.

This clonotype has only one observation. The chain recombines TRBV15 with TRBJ1-5, with D unclear. This CDR3 comprises 16 residues. V lost 0 bases to trimming and J lost 0 bases, with 9 bases between them. Germline values: CDR1 LNHNV, CDR2 YYDKDF (reference sequence). The DNA for the CDR3 is TGTGCCACCAGCAGAGAGTTAGTAAATAGCAATCAGCCCCAGCATTTT. It yields the protein CATSRELVNSNQPQHF.

J is TRBJ1-6 and V is TRBV18, with 8 bases lining up with TRBD1. V lost 6 bases to trimming and J lost 12 bases; unmatched junction nucleotides: 10. The CDR3 loop spans 14 amino acids. Germline CDR1 and CDR2: KGHSH and LQKENI. This CDR3 reads CASSRTGRREPLHF. The CDR3 region has the DNA TGTGCCAGCTCGCGGACAGGGCGGAGGGAACCCCTCCACTTT. Using reference TRBV18 and TRBJ1-6 for the parts outside the CDR3, the full variable domain is NAGVMQNPRHLVRRRGQEARLRCSPMKGHSHVYWYRQLPEEGLKFMVYLQKENIIDESGMPKERFSAEFPKEGPSILRIQQVVRGDSAAYFCASSRTGRREPLHFGNGTRLTVT.

The J gene is TRBJ2-5, the V gene TRBV27, with a weak D call TRBD2 (5 bases). The V gene lost 2 bases and the J gene lost 4 bases, with 14 bases spanning the gap. From germline, CDR1 is MNHEY and CDR2 SMNVEV (reference sequence). The length of the CDR3 is 15 residues. This chain's CDR3 is CASSLTPEVRETQYF. The CDR3 DNA reads as TGTGCCAGCAGTTTAACCCCGGAGGTCAGAGAGACCCAGTACTTC.

The chain couples TRBV20-1 to TRBJ1-5; 10 bases align to TRBD1. The CDR3 spans 13 residues. With 6 bases clipped from V and 6 bases from J, the junction kept 5 bases outside the gene matches. Per germline, CDR1 DFQATT and CDR2 SNEGSKA (reference sequence). The CDR3 here is CSAFGTGAQPQHF. CDR3 coding DNA: TGCAGTGCCTTCGGGACAGGGGCTCAGCCCCAGCATTTT.

V usage is TRBV24-1 and J usage is TRBJ2-5, with D possibly TRBD2 on 6 matching bases. The V and J ends lost 3 bases and 3 bases respectively, with 13 bases between them. Germline loops: CDR1 KGHDR, CDR2 SFDVKD. The CDR3 spans 15 residues. CDR3 sequence: CATSDGPTGEETQYF. CDR3 DNA sequence: TGTGCCACCAGTGATGGTCCGACGGGGGAAGAGACCCAGTACTTC.

This chain uses TRBV9 with TRBJ2-6; 9 bases align to TRBD1. Per germline, CDR1 SGDLS and CDR2 YYNGEE. CDR3 length equals 21 residues. With V trimmed by 4 bases and J by 2 bases, 19 bases remained unmatched. CDR3 sequence: CASSPRGARTGERTGANVLTF. In DNA form, the CDR3 reads TGTGCCAGCAGCCCCCGGGGGGCTAGGACAGGGGAAAGGACTGGGGCCAACGTCCTGACTTTC. The full variable domain, with the rest looked up from reference TRBV9 and TRBJ2-6, is DSGVTQTPKHLITATGQRVTLRCSPRSGDLSVYWYQQSLDQGLQFLIQYYNGEERAKGNILERFSAQQFPDLHSELNLSSLELGDSALYFCASSPRGARTGERTGANVLTFGAGSRLTVL.

V and J are TRBV29-1 and TRBJ1-1, with TRBD1 matching over 9 bases. The V segment lost 5 bases and the J segment 4 bases; nucleotides outside the gene matches: 2. Germline V CDR1 and CDR2: SQVTM, ANQGSEA. This CDR3 has 12 residues. The CDR3 here is CSVNRGPTEAFF. The CDR3 DNA sequence: TGCAGCGTTAACAGGGGGCCCACTGAAGCTTTCTTT.

This clonotype was recorded only once. The V gene is TRBV5-1, the J gene TRBJ2-5; TRBD1 matches 10 bases. Per germline, CDR1 SGHRS and CDR2 YFSETQ. V lost 3 bases to trimming and J lost 4 bases; unmatched junction nucleotides: 9. The CDR3 extends over 16 amino acids. The chain's CDR3 is CASSWMGQGTRETQYF. CDR3 nucleotides: TGCGCCAGCAGCTGGATGGGACAGGGGACCCGAGAGACCCAGTACTTC.

The chain links TRBV29-1 to TRBJ1-2, with TRBD1 matching over 7 bases. The CDR3 extends over 13 amino acids. The V segment lost 6 bases and the J segment 8 bases; nucleotides outside the gene matches: 12. Germline V lookup: CDR1 SQVTM, CDR2 ANQGSEA. Here the CDR3 DNA reads TGCAGCGTGCCCGACAGGGAATGGAACGGCTACACCTTC. Protein product: CSVPDREWNGYTF.

The chain is built from TRBV11-2 and TRBJ2-5; D is undetermined. Trimming took off 0 bases at V and 5 bases at J, with 10 bases between the two ends. The CDR3 contains 14 residues. The germline V gene has CDR1 SGHAT and CDR2 FQNNGV. The CDR3 DNA reads TGTGCCAGCAGCTTAGAGGGCTTTCTGGAGACCCAGTACTTC. Amino acids: CASSLEGFLETQYF. The full variable domain, rest sourced from reference TRBV11-2 and TRBJ2-5, is EAGVAQSPRYKIIEKRQSVAFWCNPISGHATLYWYQQILGQGPKLLIQFQNNGVVDDSQLPKDRFSAERLKGVDSTLKIQPAKLEDSAVYLCASSLEGFLETQYFGPGTRLLVL.

The chain joins TRBV6-1 to TRBJ2-7, with no clear D. V gave up 3 bases and J gave up 3 bases, with 15 bases separating them. Germline lookup yields CDR1 MNHNS and CDR2 SASEGT. The CDR3 has 15 residues. This CDR3 reads CASSEGPAGSYEQYF. CDR3 bases: TGTGCCAGCAGTGAGGGCCCAGCCGGAAGCTACGAGCAGTACTTC.

The chain combines TRBV24-1 with TRBJ1-2; tentatively, D is TRBD1 (6 bases). Looked up from germline, CDR1 is KGHDR and CDR2 is SFDVKD. This CDR3 comprises 12 residues. V dropped 7 bases and J dropped 1 base, with 6 bases sitting between them. CDR3 region: CATRDSNYGYTF. The DNA of the CDR3 is TGTGCCACCAGGGACAGTAACTATGGCTACACCTTC.

The V and J genes are TRBV4-1 and TRBJ2-3; TRBD2 aligns across 11 bases. This CDR3 is 20 amino acids long. Germline CDR1 MGHRA, CDR2 YSYEKL. J gave up 2 bases and V 0 bases, and 13 bases lay outside the gene matches. CDR3 region: CASSQDPTFTSGSNTDTQYF. The CDR3 DNA reads TGCGCCAGCAGCCAAGACCCCACCTTCACTAGCGGGAGTAACACAGATACGCAGTATTTT.

The V call is TRBV29-1, the J call TRBJ2-2; 9 bases map to TRBD1. The germline V gene encodes CDR1 SQVTM and CDR2 ANQGSEA. This CDR3 has 14 amino acids. Germline trimming cut 6 bases from V and 2 bases from J; bases unmatched to any gene: 4. CDR3: CSVTDRGNTGELFF. In DNA form, the CDR3 reads TGCAGCGTGACGGACAGGGGAAACACCGGGGAGCTGTTTTTT.

V gene TRBV20-1 combines with J gene TRBJ2-7; D is unresolved. Germline values: CDR1 DFQATT, CDR2 SNEGSKA (reference sequence). This CDR3 spans 14 amino acids. V lost 6 bases, J lost 0 bases, and 15 bases lay in between. CDR3 residues: CSAIWRQSSYEQYF. DNA of the CDR3: TGCAGTGCCATCTGGCGCCAGAGCTCCTACGAGCAGTACTTC.

This sequence joins TRBV20-1 and TRBJ1-1; D remains unclear. CDR1 is DFQATT, CDR2 SNEGSKA, per germline (reference sequence). V lost 6 bases and J 0 bases, leaving 11 bases between the germline ends. The CDR3 runs 13 residues. CDR3 residues: CSAWREVNTEAFF. The DNA for the CDR3 is TGCAGTGCCTGGCGGGAGGTGAACACTGAAGCTTTCTTT.

The CDR3 sequence is CASSFAGELFF. For the CDR3, the DNA is TGTGCCAGCAGTTTCGCCGGGGAGCTGTTTTTT. The V call is TRBV27, the J call TRBJ2-2; D gene unclear. The V end lost 3 bases, the J end lost 6 bases, and 2 bases lay between the germline ends. CDR3 size: 11 residues. The germline V gene encodes CDR1 MNHEY and CDR2 SMNVEV (reference sequence).

The chain recombines TRBV18 with TRBJ1-5; unclear D gene. Germline CDR1 reads KGHSH; CDR2 reads LQKENI. The CDR3 has 14 amino acids. V lost 3 bases, J lost 7 bases, and 13 bases lay in between. For the CDR3, the DNA is TGTGCCAGCTCACCGTTAGCAGGATCGCAGCCCCAGCATTTT. Amino acids: CASSPLAGSQPQHF.